The 29 T cell receptor beta chains reported below all come from one sample, sequenced in a study of blood T cell repertoires in COVID-19. This table comes from immunoSEQ multiplex PCR, and its TCRdb copy is limited to in-frame clones, with some not included. The sample has a few hundred thousand clones; roughly 91% are singletons. Sequencing input: PBMCs or T cells enriched from blood (not recorded which). The receptors were gathered from a woman aged 18-30 years who had recovered from COVID-19.

This clone was found a few times. V usage is TRBV4-1 and J usage is TRBJ2-2, with a possible D match to TRBD2 (6 bases). This CDR3 region has 17 residues. V lost 0 bases and J lost 4, with 15 bases in between. From germline, CDR1 is MGHRA and CDR2 YSYEKL. The CDR3 here is CASSQDRRDSGTGELFF. Here the CDR3 DNA reads TGCGCCAGCAGCCAAGATCGACGGGACTCCGGCACCGGGGAGCTGTTTTTT.

The chain is built from TRBV11-1 and TRBJ2-2; no clear D. Germline values: CDR1 SGHAT, CDR2 FQDESV (reference sequence). The V end lost 5 bases, the J end lost 11 bases, and 9 bases lay between the germline ends. This CDR3 region has 11 residues. CDR3 sequence reads: CASSPGFELFF. For the CDR3, the DNA is TGTGCCAGCAGCCCCGGTTTCGAGCTGTTTTTT.

The rearrangement uses TRBV19 and TRBJ2-6; 10 bases fit TRBD1. Trimming cost V 7 bases and J 4 bases; bases outside gene matches: 10. The CDR3 spans 17 residues. CDR1 LNHDA and CDR2 SQIVND come from the germline V gene (reference sequence). The CDR3 region is CASTIRDRGAGANVLTF. The CDR3 nucleotides read TGTGCCAGTACCATTCGGGACAGGGGAGCCGGGGCCAACGTCCTGACTTTC.

V is TRBV7-8 and J is TRBJ1-1; 10 nucleotides align to TRBD1. The germline V gene has CDR1 SGHVS and CDR2 FQNEAQ. With 3 bases clipped from V and 1 base from J, the junction kept 2 bases outside the gene matches. The CDR3 has 15 residues. CDR3 residues: CASSFGQGGNTEAFF. CDR3 bases: TGTGCCAGCAGCTTCGGACAGGGGGGGAACACTGAAGCTTTCTTT.

The chain is built from TRBV27 and TRBJ1-2; D is unclear. This CDR3 has 13 residues. Trimming removed 4 bases at V and 3 bases at J, with 9 bases between. From germline, CDR1 is MNHEY and CDR2 SMNVEV (reference sequence). This CDR3 is CASSYGRDYGYTF. In DNA, the CDR3 is TGTGCCAGCAGTTATGGTAGAGACTATGGCTACACCTTC.

The chain recombines TRBV24-1 with TRBJ1-5; a weak D match, TRBD1 (6 bases). V lost 4 bases, J lost 2 bases, and 14 bases lay in between. The CDR3 covers 16 residues. Germline V gene lookup returns CDR1 KGHDR and CDR2 SFDVKD. This CDR3 is CATSDSLGAGNQPQHF. The CDR3 nucleotides read TGTGCCACCAGTGACTCCCTGGGGGCCGGCAATCAGCCCCAGCATTTT.

The rearrangement uses TRBV18 and TRBJ2-1; 9 positions match TRBD1. The V gene's germline CDR1 is KGHSH and CDR2 LQKENI. The CDR3 loop spans 15 amino acids. V lost 2 bases to trimming and J lost 6 bases; unmatched junction nucleotides: 5. The CDR3 DNA reads as TGTGCCAGCTCACCAGTGGACAGGGGCTTCAATGAGCAGTTCTTC. It encodes CASSPVDRGFNEQFF.

The chain has TRBV7-2 and TRBJ2-1; perhaps TRBD1 as D (5 bases). Germline values: CDR1 SGHTA, CDR2 FQGNSA. This CDR3 spans 15 amino acids. Trimming left V 2 bases short and J 2 bases short, with 10 bases between. The CDR3 sequence: CASSLSTVTYNEQFF. CDR3 DNA: TGTGCCAGCAGCTTATCGACAGTAACCTACAATGAGCAGTTCTTC.

In its sample, this clone was seen once. The chain carries TRBV18 and TRBJ2-1; TRBD1 might be the D (5 bases). There are 14 residues in the CDR3. Trimming took off 0 bases at V and 7 bases at J, with 10 bases between the two ends. Germline values: CDR1 KGHSH, CDR2 LQKENI. The CDR3 is CASSPPGRVNEQFF. The CDR3 bases are TGTGCCAGCTCACCACCGGGCAGGGTTAATGAGCAGTTCTTC.

About this clone itself: Other DNA sequences in this sample translate to the same CDR3. V and J are TRBV9 and TRBJ1-2, with D possibly TRBD1 on 6 matching bases. V was shortened by 0 bases and J by 4 bases, with 10 bases between the two germline ends. The CDR3 is made up of 14 amino acids. Germline-derived CDR1 and CDR2 are SGDLS and YYNGEE. The CDR3 loop is CASSVASQGYGYTF. The CDR3 DNA follows: TGTGCCAGCAGCGTAGCGTCACAGGGCTATGGCTACACCTTC.

The rearrangement links TRBV6-5 to TRBJ1-2; D not certain. This CDR3 spans 14 amino acids. The V and J ends lost 0 bases and 5 bases respectively, with 10 bases between them. Germline lookup yields CDR1 MNHEY and CDR2 SVGAGI. CDR3 sequence reads: CASSYSTGGYGYTF. The DNA for the CDR3 is TGTGCCAGCAGTTACTCGACGGGTGGATATGGCTACACCTTC.

The chain combines TRBV19 with TRBJ1-5; no reliable D call. V lost 6 bases and J 9 bases, leaving 12 bases between the germline ends. The CDR3 has 12 amino acids. From germline, CDR1 is LNHDA and CDR2 SQIVND (reference sequence). The CDR3 DNA reads TGTGCCAGTAGCTCTGTCCCAGGGCCCCAGCATTTT. Translating gives CASSSVPGPQHF.

The chain recombines TRBV2 with TRBJ2-5; D gene unclear. This CDR3 comprises 15 residues. Germline V gene lookup returns CDR1 SNHLY and CDR2 FYNNEI. V was cut by 5 bases and J by 2 bases, with 15 bases left in between. The CDR3 protein is CASSTQVEMQETQYF. CDR3 coding DNA: TGTGCCAGCAGTACCCAGGTCGAAATGCAAGAGACCCAGTACTTC.

To note about this clone: Just one base apart from a much larger clone, this may be a read error. The V gene is TRBV6-5, the J gene TRBJ2-2; D is ambiguous. Germline V CDR1 and CDR2: MNHEY, SVGAGI. The CDR3 covers 12 residues. The V end lost 5 bases, the J end lost 3 bases, and 4 bases lay between the germline ends. The CDR3 DNA reads TGTGCCAGCAGTCGGGACACCGGGGAGCTGTTTTTT. Its protein is CASSRDTGELFF.

The genes are TRBV9 and TRBJ1-2; D is undetermined. V shed 1 base and J shed 5 bases, with 12 bases lying between them. The CDR3 is 14 residues long. Germline CDR1 is SGDLS and CDR2 is YYNGEE. CDR3 sequence: CASSVQSGRYGYTF. The CDR3 region has the DNA TGTGCCAGCAGCGTACAGTCGGGTCGGTATGGCTACACCTTC.

The chain links TRBV3-1 (or the pseudogene TRBV3-2) to TRBJ1-6; D unresolved. CDR1 and CDR2 from the germline V gene are LGHDT and YNNKEL (reference sequence). The CDR3 is made up of 17 amino acids. V lost 7 bases and J 0 bases, leaving 16 bases between the germline ends. CDR3 sequence reads: CASISRPNSSYNSPLHF. The CDR3 nucleotides read TGTGCCAGCATAAGTCGGCCAAACAGCTCCTATAATTCACCCCTCCACTTT.

The chain uses TRBV7-3 and TRBJ1-1; a weak D match, TRBD1 (6 bases). Trimming shortened V by 5 bases and J by 1 base, and 11 bases separated the two germline ends. The germline V gene encodes CDR1 SGHTA and CDR2 FQGTGA. The CDR3 is made up of 14 amino acids. The CDR3 loop is CASSQGGGNTEAFF. DNA of the CDR3: TGTGCCAGCAGCCAAGGGGGTGGGAACACTGAAGCTTTCTTT.

CDR3 nucleotides: TGTGCCAGCAGGAAGGGGTACCAAGAGACCCAGTACTTC. This encodes CASRKGYQETQYF. V usage is TRBV2 and J usage is TRBJ2-5; D perhaps matches TRBD1 (5 bases). The germline V gene has CDR1 SNHLY and CDR2 FYNNEI. Trimming cost V 6 bases and J 0 bases, with 8 bases left between them. This CDR3 comprises 13 residues.

The V and J genes are TRBV28 and TRBJ2-7; 11 positions match TRBD2. V lost 6 bases and J lost 0; bases outside the gene matches: 4. Germline V gene lookup returns CDR1 MDHEN and CDR2 SYDVKM. The CDR3 consists of 15 residues. The CDR3 here is CASSPTSGDSYEQYF. In DNA, the CDR3 is TGTGCCAGCAGCCCGACTAGCGGGGACTCCTACGAGCAGTACTTC.

V and J are TRBV30 and TRBJ2-4, with a weak D call TRBD1 (5 bases). The CDR3 length is 12 residues. Trimming shortened V by 4 bases and J by 6 bases, and 10 bases separated the two germline ends. CDR1 and CDR2 from the germline V gene are GTSNPN and SVGIG (reference sequence). The CDR3 protein is CAWTGQLNIQYF. The CDR3 coding sequence is TGTGCCTGGACCGGACAATTAAACATTCAGTACTTC. The variable domain in full, completed from reference TRBV30 and TRBJ2-4, reads SQTIHQWPATLVQPVGSPLSLECTVEGTSNPNLYWYRQAAGRGLQLLFYSVGIGQISSEVPQNLSASRPQDRQFILSSKKLLLSDSGFYLCAWTGQLNIQYFGAGTRLSVL.

This chain links TRBV7-9 with TRBJ2-3; 10 positions agree with TRBD2. V lost 6 bases to trimming and J lost 3 bases; unmatched junction nucleotides: 3. This CDR3 comprises 14 residues. Germline lookup yields CDR1 SEHNR and CDR2 FQNEAQ (reference sequence). The chain's CDR3 is CASSLAGVTDTQYF. The CDR3 nucleotides are TGTGCCAGCAGTCTAGCGGGGGTTACAGATACGCAGTATTTT.

The V call is TRBV5-5, the J call TRBJ2-2; 8 bases match TRBD1. CDR1 is SGHKS and CDR2 is YYEKEE in the germline V gene (reference sequence). V shed 4 bases and J 6 bases; nucleotides not matched to a gene: 5. The CDR3 runs 14 residues. In nucleotides, the CDR3 is TGTGCCAGCAGCCCTGGACAGGGATCCGGGGAGCTGTTTTTT. Translation: CASSPGQGSGELFF.

This chain links TRBV29-1 with TRBJ2-7; D call uncertain. V lost 2 bases and J 0 bases, leaving 5 bases between the germline ends. There are 12 residues in the CDR3. Germline CDR1 SQVTM, CDR2 ANQGSEA. The CDR3, as DNA: TGCAGCGTTGAATCCAGCTCCTACGAGCAGTACTTC. Amino acids: CSVESSSYEQYF.

The V and J genes are TRBV5-6 and TRBJ1-2; maybe TRBD1 (5 bases). Germline CDR1 SGHDT, CDR2 YYEEEE. The CDR3 spans 14 residues. V was clipped by 4 bases and J by 8 bases, with 18 bases between them. CDR3 in amino acids: CASSGGRRVGGYTF. The CDR3 nucleotides are TGTGCCAGCAGCGGGGGGAGAAGGGTAGGCGGCTACACCTTC.

The V gene is TRBV2, the J gene TRBJ1-5; unclear D gene. Germline CDR1 is SNHLY and CDR2 is FYNNEI. CDR3 size: 15 residues. V lost 8 bases to trimming and J lost 0 bases, with 14 bases between them. The DNA of the CDR3 is TGTGCCAGCGGCGACGGAGCTCTTAGCAATCAGCCCCAGCATTTT. It yields the protein CASGDGALSNQPQHF.

The chain combines TRBV5-1 with TRBJ2-5, with TRBD1 identical over 9 bases. The V segment lost 0 bases and the J segment 4 bases; nucleotides outside the gene matches: 7. CDR1 and CDR2 (germline): SGHRS, YFSETQ. This CDR3 is 16 amino acids long. The CDR3 nucleotides read TGCGCCAGCAGCTTGGACAGGGGGCCTATGGGAGAGACCCAGTACTTC. Its translation: CASSLDRGPMGETQYF.

The chain combines TRBV7-9 with TRBJ2-7; 9 bases match TRBD1. This CDR3 has 15 amino acids. The J segment lost 3 bases and the V segment lost 5 bases, leaving 8 bases of the junction unmatched. Germline V gives CDR1 SEHNR, CDR2 FQNEAQ (reference sequence). In DNA form, the CDR3 reads TGTGCCAGCAGCCAGGGACAGGGCAGAGGCTACGAGCAGTACTTC. Protein sequence: CASSQGQGRGYEQYF.

The J gene is TRBJ2-7, the V gene TRBV6-1, with D maybe TRBD2 (5 bases). This CDR3 is built from 20 residues. Germline assignment: CDR1 MNHNS and CDR2 SASEGT. V was clipped by 2 bases and J by 3 bases, with 29 bases between them. CDR3 region: CASSETRDHAQVSDRYEQYF. The CDR3, as DNA: TGTGCCAGCAGTGAAACGAGGGATCATGCTCAGGTTTCCGATCGCTACGAGCAGTACTTC.

V and J are TRBV2 and TRBJ1-2; the D gene is possibly TRBD1 (5 bases). CDR1 SNHLY and CDR2 FYNNEI come from the germline V gene. V lost 7 bases and J lost 3, with 12 bases in between. This CDR3 has 13 amino acids. In DNA form, the CDR3 reads TGTGCCAGCACTAGACAGCTTTACTATGGCTACACCTTC. It codes for CASTRQLYYGYTF.